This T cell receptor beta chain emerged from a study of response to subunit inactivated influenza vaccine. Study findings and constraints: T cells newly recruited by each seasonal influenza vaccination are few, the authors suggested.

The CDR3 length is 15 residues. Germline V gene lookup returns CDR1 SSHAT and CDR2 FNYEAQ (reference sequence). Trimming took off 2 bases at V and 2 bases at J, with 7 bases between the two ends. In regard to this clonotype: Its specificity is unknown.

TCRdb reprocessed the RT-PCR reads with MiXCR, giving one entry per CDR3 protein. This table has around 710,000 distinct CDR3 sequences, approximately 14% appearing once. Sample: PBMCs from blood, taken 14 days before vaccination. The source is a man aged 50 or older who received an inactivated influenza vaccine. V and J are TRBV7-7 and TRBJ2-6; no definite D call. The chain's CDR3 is CASSLTRAGANVLTF. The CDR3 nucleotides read TGTGCCAGCAGCTTAACCAGAGCTGGGGCCAACGTCCTGACTTTC.